A single TCR beta chain is shown here with its context. Its antigen remains unidentified. Base qualities are not provided; no much larger clone lies one nucleotide away. The donors were healthy, HIV-negative adults with no recently reported acute infections or vaccinations. Every donor was a Caucasian adult residing in Nashville, Tennessee, USA. CD4+ T cells were enriched by magnetic negative selection, after which naive cells were positively selected on CD45RA and the negative fraction was taken as the memory subset. After blood collection by leukapheresis, PBMCs were isolated using Ficoll-Histopaque density gradient centrifugation and then cryopreserved in the vapor phase of liquid nitrogen. Analytical flow cytometry was used to check the purity and quantity of each magnetically sorted T cell population. Each sorted fraction had its genomic DNA isolated and then quantified by UV absorbance on a Nanodrop 2000c.

Using the deep immunoSEQ assay, TCR CDR3 regions were amplified from genomic DNA by multiplex PCR. Extracted genomic DNA from each cell subset was spread evenly across all wells of several immunoSEQ 96-well plates, with each plate serving as a replicate. For sorted subsets, each replicate PCR was loaded with roughly 0.2 ug genomic DNA, equivalent to 30,000 or so T cell genomes. The purified libraries were quantified using a Qubit 3.0 fluorometer, sized with a Bioanalyzer 2100, and then quantified again using the KAPA Library Quantification kit. Every immunoSEQ 96-well plate was sequenced on a separate single-read 150-cycle Illumina NextSeq 550 flow cell. The published analysis was carried out like this. Because the immunoSEQ output held only junctional sequences and lacked quality scores, the filtering could not match the filtering applied to full-length reads. Sequences were annotated with PyIR, a Python wrapper for IgBLAST v1.9, and V/J genes and CDR3 were assigned using IMGT germline references. Any read was removed if the V/J assignment was weak (E-value above 1e-6), the CDR3 was missing, or the read contained stop codons, out-of-frame junctions, or ambiguous translated residues. V3J clonotypes were defined as sequences sharing the same inferred V gene, J gene, and CDR3 amino acid sequence. To compute the percentage overlap between repertoires, the number of shared unique clonotypes was divided by the size of the smaller repertoire. Three approaches were used to assess repertoire richness: RTK rarefaction, the Chao1 estimator, and Recon v2.1 estimates of unobserved clonotypes. OLGA was used to compute generation probabilities for all TCRbeta clonotypes that the gDNA method yielded from a handful of donors. This immuneACCESS table, as held by TCRdb, lists in-frame sequences with V and J called but not all clones. Of the missing ones, under half trace to an unresolved V gene in checked studies; the others have no known cause. The V and J calls and clone size come from that table; D and trimming were worked out from the DNA. This sample gives fewer than 1.8 million clones in total; about 98.5% of them show up just once. Together, the top ten hold approximately 0.38% of the sample.

The record originates from a study of shared clonotypes between healthy human individuals (TCRdb year 2020). Study-wide context: Three men and a couple of women, aged 18 to 49 years, made up the cohort. Leukapheresis yielded between about 0.8 and 8.9 billion PBMCs per donor. To increase sequencing depth and limit assay-specific biases, different laboratories used diverse techniques to prepare libraries and sequence TCR repertoires. For each donor, three plates each were used for CD4 naive and CD4 memory, two plates were used for CD8 naive, and one plate was used for CD8 memory. To estimate repertoire size and how much clonotypes are shared between individuals, the study performed deep sequencing of blood TCR repertoires from roughly five healthy adults.

For CDR1 and CDR2, the germline V gene lists SGHRS and YFSETQ. At the junction V is shortened by 2 bases and J by 4 bases, with 15 bases in between. From its cysteine to its phenylalanine, the CDR3 spans 16 amino acids. Kept here is only the CDR3 DNA, which spans 48 bases and is read in frame from base 1. General study outcomes and caveats: Naive subsets generally had larger estimated clonotype richness than memory subsets. The genetic and exposure-history diversity represented was limited by the small number of donors. Across four donors, roughly 5% of naive CD4, around 3.3% of naive CD8, 2% to 2.5% of memory CD4, and approximately 0.4% of memory CD8 clonotypes were shared. Only blood was sampled, and tissue TCR repertoires likely differ from those in blood. Clonotypes shared by all four sorted-subset donors showed higher generation probabilities than non-shared clonotypes. Pairwise subsampling indicated that sequencing depth was expected to affect the degree of clonotype sharing among donors. Rarefaction of sorted-subset datasets indicated incomplete sequencing despite the large sequencing depth.

The receptor's source is a man aged 25 to 45 in good health. This receptor chain uses TRBV5-1 and TRBJ2-2; matching of 5 bases hints at TRBD1 as the D gene. The material sequenced was naive CD4+ T cells sorted from blood. This sample's cell subset or site label indicates: CD45RA+ positively selected. The nucleotide sequence is TGCGCCAGCAGCTTCAGGGAAGCGCGAGCCACCGGGGAGCTGTTTTTT. This sequence encodes CASSFREARATGELFF.